This TCR beta chain was sequenced for a study of T cells in Graves' hyperthyroidism and ophthalmopathy. This clonotype was recorded a few times. Per the germline V gene, CDR1 is DFQATT and CDR2 is SNEGSKA (reference sequence). The length of the CDR3 is 13 residues. V was pared by 3 bases and J by 2 bases, with 9 bases between. Authors of the study amplified TCR beta CDR3 regions from RNA transcripts. The TCR CDR3 was amplified in a first-round RT-PCR using the HTBI primer set. TCRdb reanalysed the multiplex PCR reads using MiXCR and keeps one entry per CDR3 protein. Of around 600,000 distinct CDR3 sequences in the sample, approximately 15% are singletons; the top ten hold roughly an eighth.

The chain carries TRBV20-1 and TRBJ2-3; D gene uncertain. Source material: blood. This TCR was sampled from a woman aged 45 to 65 with Graves' ophthalmopathy. The CDR3 DNA is TGCAGTGCTAGGGGCCTAGACACAGATACGCAGTATTTT. This encodes CSARGLDTDTQYF.